The next 19 T cell receptor beta chains were all read from a single sample in a study of CD8+ T cells in alopecia areata. The sequencing template was cDNA reverse transcribed from extracted RNA. Only in-frame clones appear in the TCRdb table, and some are missing; sequencing was by immunoSEQ multiplex PCR. The repertoire consists of some 56,000 clones, with around 96% occurring once and the leading ten covering about a quarter. Sequences were derived from CD8+ T cells sorted from blood, sampled at week 0. These TCRs come from a human donor with alopecia areata.

The rearrangement joins TRBV4-1 to TRBJ1-2, with D unresolved. This CDR3 spans 13 amino acids. Germline V gene sequence: CDR1 MGHRA, CDR2 YSYEKL. V was cut by 0 bases and J by 4 bases, with 6 bases left in between. The CDR3 sequence is CASSQESTYGYTF. The CDR3 DNA is TGCGCCAGCAGCCAAGAATCCACCTATGGCTACACCTTC.

V and J are TRBV11-2 and TRBJ1-2; D remains unclear. The germline gives CDR1 SGHAT, CDR2 FQNNGV. V lost 2 bases, J lost 3 bases, and 1 base lay in between. CDR3 length: 11 amino acids. The CDR3 bases are TGTGCCAGCAGCTTACACTATGGCTACACCTTC. As protein: CASSLHYGYTF.

This clone is termed large (0.1 to 1%). The V call is TRBV19, the J call TRBJ2-2; no clear D gene. CDR1 is LNHDA, CDR2 SQIVND, per germline (reference sequence). The CDR3 is 13 amino acids. V lost 1 base and J 5 bases, leaving 5 bases between the germline ends. The CDR3 nucleotides read TGTGCCAGTAGTATAGTCCCAACCGGGGAGCTGTTTTTT. The encoded protein is CASSIVPTGELFF.

This chain joins TRBV7-6 and TRBJ2-1; TRBD1 aligns across 10 bases. The CDR3 extends over 15 amino acids. The J segment lost 6 bases and the V segment lost 4 bases, leaving 6 bases of the junction unmatched. Germline assignment: CDR1 SGHVS and CDR2 FNYEAQ. The CDR3 here is CASSSGQGEGNEQFF. The DNA of the CDR3 is TGTGCCAGCAGCTCAGGACAGGGGGAAGGCAATGAGCAGTTCTTC.

The genes are TRBV9 and TRBJ2-3; 8 bases are a match to TRBD1. This CDR3 is 15 amino acids long. Germline lookup yields CDR1 SGDLS and CDR2 YYNGEE. V lost 0 bases and J lost 3; bases outside the gene matches: 3. CDR3: CASSVVGTGTDTQYF. The CDR3 DNA reads as TGTGCCAGCAGCGTAGTCGGGACAGGTACAGATACGCAGTATTTT.

V gene TRBV7-9 combines with J gene TRBJ2-5; D possibly corresponds to TRBD2 (6 bases). This CDR3 is built from 14 residues. Germline lookup yields CDR1 SEHNR and CDR2 FQNEAQ (reference sequence). Trimming pared 6 bases from V and 2 bases from J, leaving 13 bases between. The CDR3 DNA reads as TGTGCCAGCAGTCGACCGGGACTTCAAGAGACCCAGTACTTC. Translation gives CASSRPGLQETQYF.

J is TRBJ2-5 and V is TRBV4-1; D gene ambiguous. Between the trimmed V and J ends, which lost 5 bases and 2 bases, there was a span of 12 bases. Germline V gives CDR1 MGHRA, CDR2 YSYEKL. This CDR3 spans 14 amino acids. This CDR3 reads CASSSFSEQETQYF. The CDR3 coding sequence is TGCGCCAGCAGCTCCTTCTCTGAGCAAGAGACCCAGTACTTC.

This clone was seen once. The V gene is TRBV30, the J gene TRBJ1-4; 7 nucleotides match TRBD1. Germline CDR1 reads GTSNPN; CDR2 reads SVGIG (reference sequence). The CDR3 extends over 16 amino acids. V trimming: 4 bases; J trimming: 13 bases; junction bases outside the gene matches: 21. The CDR3 DNA is TGTGCCTGGACCCGGGACAGCCGATCGATTAAGGAGGGACTGTTTTTT. This codes for CAWTRDSRSIKEGLFF.

The chain uses TRBV4-3 and TRBJ2-3, with 7 positions matching TRBD2. V lost 3 bases to trimming and J lost 4 bases; unmatched junction nucleotides: 10. The CDR3 totals 16 residues. Germline V gene lookup returns CDR1 LGHNA and CDR2 YSLEER. DNA for the CDR3: TGCGCCAGCAGCCATGACGGGACTACTAAGGCAGATACGCAGTATTTT. It specifies CASSHDGTTKADTQYF.

The V and J genes are TRBV7-9 and TRBJ2-1; unclear D gene. Trimming shortened V by 5 bases and J by 6 bases, and 8 bases separated the two germline ends. This CDR3 is built from 12 residues. Germline V gene lookup returns CDR1 SEHNR and CDR2 FQNEAQ (reference sequence). The CDR3 nucleotides are TGTGCCAGCAGCCCCATCTCCAATGAGCAGTTCTTC. This gives the protein CASSPISNEQFF.

This rearrangement joins TRBV7-6 to TRBJ1-1; 8 nucleotides match TRBD1. Germline V gene data show CDR1 as SGHVS and CDR2 as FNYEAQ. The J segment lost 6 bases and the V segment lost 3 bases, leaving 6 bases of the junction unmatched. This CDR3 spans 14 amino acids. In DNA, the CDR3 is TGTGCCAGCAGCTTGGCCGACAGGGGCCCTGAAGCTTTCTTT. It specifies CASSLADRGPEAFF.

The sample holds one count of this clone. The V gene is TRBV5-4, the J gene TRBJ2-5; 10 bases agree with TRBD2. The last part of the DNA fits TRBJ2-7 better; the J call may be wrong. CDR3 length equals 17 residues. Germline V gene sequence: CDR1 SGHNT, CDR2 YYREEE (reference sequence). CDR3 protein: CASSLPSGGPGTYEQYF. The CDR3 DNA reads TGTGCCAGCAGCTTGCCTAGCGGGGGCCCTGGGACCTACGAGCAGTACTTC.

The chain uses TRBV9 and TRBJ2-7; D tentatively reads TRBD1 or TRBD2 (5 bases each). The length of the CDR3 is 15 residues. Germline V CDR1 and CDR2: SGDLS, YYNGEE. The V and J ends lost 4 bases and 5 bases respectively, with 19 bases between them. The CDR3 reads CASSREGALTDEQYF. The CDR3 DNA sequence: TGTGCCAGCAGCCGGGAAGGGGCTTTAACGGACGAGCAGTACTTC.

This rearrangement joins TRBV9 to TRBJ2-5; tentatively, D is TRBD2 (7 bases). CDR3 length: 18 amino acids. Trimming pared 0 bases from V and 5 bases from J, leaving 23 bases between. Germline assignment: CDR1 SGDLS and CDR2 YYNGEE. In DNA form, the CDR3 reads TGTGCCAGCAGCGTAGCTACATGGAGGGGGGGCCTGGGTGAGACCCAGTACTTC. Protein product: CASSVATWRGGLGETQYF.

This chain uses TRBV7-9 with TRBJ1-4, with D perhaps matching TRBD1 (5 bases). The germline V gene encodes CDR1 SEHNR and CDR2 FQNEAQ (reference sequence). V was shortened by 11 bases and J by 12 bases, with 25 bases between the two germline ends. The length of the CDR3 is 14 residues. The CDR3 is CAATSGLALSELFF. The DNA for the CDR3 is TGTGCCGCAACCTCAGGGCTTGCATTGTCGGAACTGTTTTTT.

The chain couples TRBV7-9 to TRBJ2-7; D unclear. V lost 3 bases to trimming and J lost 0 bases, with 12 bases between them. This CDR3 spans 15 amino acids. Germline-derived CDR1 and CDR2 are SEHNR and FQNEAQ (reference sequence). The CDR3 sequence: CASSLQAQSSYEQYF. Here the CDR3 DNA reads TGTGCCAGCAGCTTGCAGGCTCAGAGCTCCTACGAGCAGTACTTC.

The chain carries TRBV13 and TRBJ2-2; possibly TRBD1 for D (6 bases). Trimming took off 3 bases at V and 0 bases at J, with 14 bases between the two ends. The CDR3 is 17 amino acids. Germline CDR1 PRHDT, CDR2 FYEKMQ (reference sequence). CDR3 in amino acids: CASSLGRQVSNTGELFF. CDR3 bases: TGTGCCAGCAGCTTGGGTCGACAGGTCTCGAACACCGGGGAGCTGTTTTTT. The full variable domain, its missing parts supplied by reference TRBV13 and TRBJ2-2, is AAGVIQSPRHLIKEKRETATLKCYPIPRHDTVYWYQQGPGQDPQFLISFYEKMQSDKGSIPDRFSAQQFSDYHSELNMSSLELGDSALYFCASSLGRQVSNTGELFFGEGSRLTVL.

The chain employs TRBV29-1 and TRBJ2-7, with D perhaps matching TRBD1 (6 bases). The V gene lost 4 bases and the J gene lost 0 bases, with 10 bases spanning the gap. This CDR3 spans 13 amino acids. Per the germline V gene, CDR1 is SQVTM and CDR2 is ANQGSEA. CDR3 in DNA: TGCAGCGTTGCCAGGGGTCTCTCCTACGAGCAGTACTTC. This sequence encodes CSVARGLSYEQYF.

The CDR3 loop reads CSVAGYTF. The DNA of the CDR3 is TGCAGCGTTGCGGGCTACACCTTC. The chain is built from TRBV29-1 and TRBJ1-2; D uncertain. V was clipped by 4 bases and J by 8 bases, with 2 bases between them. The CDR3 totals 8 residues. In germline, CDR1 is SQVTM, CDR2 ANQGSEA.